These T cell receptor beta chains were read from a single sample in a study of cytotoxic CD8 clonotypes in ibrutinib-treated CLL. This table comes from immunoSEQ multiplex PCR, and its TCRdb copy is limited to in-frame clones, with some not included. The sample carries 30,000 to 40,000 clones, around 63% recorded once. The sample consisted of PBMCs, taken before ibrutinib treatment. These receptors were collected from a human donor with chronic lymphocytic leukemia. Each CDR3 is given with its conserved first and last residue. A D gene is named only where the DNA matches it firmly. Clone sizes are given selectively: once, few, many, or a class where the clone is expanded.

J	length	D	V	size	DNA	CDR3
TRBJ2-3	15	NA	TRBV4-3	few	TGCGCCAGCAGCCAACGAAGAACTAGCACAGATACGCAGTATTTT	CASSQRRTSTDTQYF
TRBJ1-4	16	NA	TRBV7-9	NA	TGTGCCAGCAGCTTAGGACTTGCAGATTATCGTGAAAAACTGTTTTTT	CASSLGLADYREKLFF
TRBJ2-2	17	TRBD1	TRBV11-3	NA	TGTGCCAGCAGCACACTCTGGACAGGCGGGCTGGGCGGGGAGCTGTTTTTT	CASSTLWTGGLGGELFF
TRBJ2-3	15	TRBD1	TRBV4-1	NA	TGCGCCAGCGAACGGGGACAGGGAAGCACAGATACGCAGTATTTT	CASERGQGSTDTQYF
TRBJ2-5	14	TRBD2	TRBV14	NA	TGTGCCAGCAGCCTAGCGGGAGGAGAGGAGACCCAGTACTTC	CASSLAGGEETQYF
TRBJ2-7	12	NA	TRBV25-1	NA	TGTGCCAGCGGCCTCCACATCTACGAGCAGTACTTC	CASGLHIYEQYF
TRBJ2-7	13	NA	TRBV29-1	NA	TGCAGCGTCGCACCACAGGGAGCGGGGGAGCAGTACTTC	CSVAPQGAGEQYF
TRBJ1-2	13	NA	TRBV6-5	NA	TGTGCCAGCAGCCGCGGCACTCTGAACGGCTACACCTTC	CASSRGTLNGYTF
TRBJ2-5	14	NA	TRBV11-3	NA	TGTGCCAGCAGCCGACTAGGGGAACAAGAGACCCAGTACTTC	CASSRLGEQETQYF
TRBJ2-3	13	NA	TRBV6-5	NA	TGTGCCAGCAAAGATACCGGGACAGATACGCAGTATTTT	CASKDTGTDTQYF
TRBJ2-7	11	TRBD1	TRBV7-3	NA	TGTGCCAGCAGCACAGGGGACGAGCAGTACTTC	CASSTGDEQYF
TRBJ2-7	20	TRBD2	TRBV4-2	NA	TGTGCCAGCAGCCAAGCCTCCGGGACTAGCGGGAGAGGAGGCCTCAACGAGCAGTACTTC	CASSQASGTSGRGGLNEQYF
TRBJ2-7	14	NA	TRBV27	NA	TGTGCCAGCAGTTTACAGGGCGGGTTATACGAGCAGTACTTC	CASSLQGGLYEQYF
TRBJ1-2	15	NA	TRBV4-3	NA	TGCGCCAGCAGCCAAGATATTAACCTCGACTATGGCTACACCTTC	CASSQDINLDYGYTF
TRBJ1-1	14	TRBD1	TRBV10-3	NA	TGTGCCATCGGGAGGGGGCCGGATAACACTGAAGCTTTCTTT	CAIGRGPDNTEAFF
TRBJ2-7	14	TRBD1	TRBV6-5	few	TGTGCCAGCAGCCCCCACTCAGGGGGCTACGAGCAGTACTTC	CASSPHSGGYEQYF
TRBJ2-3	14	NA	TRBV5-4	NA	TGTGCCAGCAGCTTAGCGGGCAGCACAGATACGCAGTATTTT	CASSLAGSTDTQYF
TRBJ2-3	17	TRBD2	TRBV11-3	NA	TGTGCCAGCAGCTTAGCTGTGGCGGGAGGAGGAGCAGATACGCAGTATTTT	CASSLAVAGGGADTQYF
TRBJ1-2	15	NA	TRBV7-9	NA	TGTGCCAGCAGCTTAGGACAGCCGGAATTCTATGGCTACACCTTC	CASSLGQPEFYGYTF
TRBJ2-5	14	NA	TRBV7-8	NA	TGTGCCAGCAGCGAAGAGCAGGGTTGGGAGACCCAGTACTTC	CASSEEQGWETQYF
TRBJ1-1	13	NA	TRBV5-1	NA	TGCGCCAGCAGCTTCCAGTTGAACACTGAAGCTTTCTTT	CASSFQLNTEAFF
TRBJ2-5	15	TRBD2	TRBV5-1	NA	TGCGCCAGCAGCTCGGACCCCGGGACTAGCGGGGGAGGGTACTTC	CASSSDPGTSGGGYF
TRBJ1-3	14	NA	TRBV4-1	NA	TGCGCCAGCAGCCAAGCAGGGATAGGAAACACCATATATTTT	CASSQAGIGNTIYF
TRBJ2-3	15	NA	TRBV5-8	NA	TGTGCCAGCAGGCCGACTAGCAGGGGGGCAGATACGCAGTATTTT	CASRPTSRGADTQYF
TRBJ2-7	13	NA	TRBV15	NA	TGTGCCACCAGCAGAGGTAAGGTCGGCGAGCAGTACTTC	CATSRGKVGEQYF
TRBJ2-5	15	TRBD1	TRBV5-4	NA	TGTGCCAGCAGCTCCGAGACAGGGCCCCAAGAGACCCAGTACTTC	CASSSETGPQETQYF
TRBJ1-4	13	NA	TRBV28	few	TGTGCCAGCAGGGCCCTCATCCCAGAAAAACTGTTTTTT	CASRALIPEKLFF
TRBJ2-7	15	TRBD1	TRBV7-2	NA	TGTGCCAGCAGCCCCCAAGGGGGCTCTGTGGGTGAGCAGTACTTC	CASSPQGGSVGEQYF
TRBJ2-5	13	NA	TRBV5-1	NA	TGCGCCAGCAGCTTGGGGAGTGGGGAGACCCAGTACTTC	CASSLGSGETQYF
TRBJ2-7	13	NA	TRBV29-1	NA	TGCAGCGTTGAAGCGGAACAACTCTACGAGCAGTACTTC	CSVEAEQLYEQYF
TRBJ2-7	13	TRBD1	TRBV28	NA	TGTGCCAGCAGTTCAGGGGGCCCTTACGAGCAGTACTTC	CASSSGGPYEQYF
TRBJ2-5	15	TRBD1	TRBV5-1	NA	TGCGCCAGCAGCTTTATGTGGGACAGTCAAGAGACCCAGTACTTC	CASSFMWDSQETQYF
TRBJ2-5	14	TRBD2	TRBV7-7	NA	TGTGCTAGCAGCTTAGAGGCGGGAGATGAGGCCCAGTACTTC	CASSLEAGDEAQYF
TRBJ1-1	14	NA	TRBV19	NA	TGTGCCAGTAGTATCGGGTGGGGTCAGGCTGAAGCTTTCTTT	CASSIGWGQAEAFF
TRBJ2-7	14	NA	TRBV7-8	few	TGTGCCAGCAGCTTATGGCAGCGGACCTACGAGCAGTACTTC	CASSLWQRTYEQYF
TRBJ2-1	16	TRBD2	TRBV27	NA	TGTGCCAGCAGTTTATTAGCTAGCGGGAGACACAATGAGCAGTTCTTC	CASSLLASGRHNEQFF
TRBJ2-1	15	TRBD2	TRBV19	few	TGTGCCAGTAGTAAGGGACTAGCGGTTTACAATGAGCAGTTCTTC	CASSKGLAVYNEQFF
TRBJ2-7	15	TRBD1	TRBV6-5	NA	TGTGCCAGCAGTTTACAAATGACAGGGGGCTACGAGCAGTACTTC	CASSLQMTGGYEQYF
TRBJ2-3	14	NA	TRBV11-3	NA	TGTGCCAGCAGCCCCGACTCCTCCACAGATACGCAGTATTTT	CASSPDSSTDTQYF
TRBJ1-5	15	NA	TRBV28	NA	TGTGCCAGCAGTTTTAGGTGGGGGGAAAATCAGCCCCAGCATTTT	CASSFRWGENQPQHF
TRBJ2-7	14	NA	TRBV5-4	NA	TGTGCCAGCAGCTTGTCCGCTTGGCCCGACGAGCAGTACTTC	CASSLSAWPDEQYF
TRBJ2-3	16	TRBD2	TRBV7-8	NA	TGTGCCAGCAGCTTAGTCGGACTAGCGGGAACAGATACGCAGTATTTT	CASSLVGLAGTDTQYF
TRBJ1-2	14	TRBD1	TRBV18	NA	TGTGCCAGCCGACCCGGGACAGGGGGTGAAGGCTACACCTTC	CASRPGTGGEGYTF
TRBJ2-7	13	NA	TRBV18	NA	TGTGCCAGCTCCCCGATCGGGGATTACGAGCAGTACTTC	CASSPIGDYEQYF
TRBJ2-5	11	NA	TRBV20-1	NA	TGCAGTGCTATAGGGGGAGAGACCCAGTACTTC	CSAIGGETQYF
TRBJ1-3	15	NA	TRBV2	NA	TGTGCCAGCAGAGGTGACAGTGACTCTGGAAACACCATATATTTT	CASRGDSDSGNTIYF
TRBJ1-1	11	TRBD1	TRBV30	few	TGTGCCTGGAGCGCAGGGGGTGAAGCTTTCTTT	CAWSAGGEAFF
TRBJ1-5	13	TRBD1	TRBV19	few	TGTGCCAGTAGCAGCCAGGGGGGGCAGCCCCAGCATTTT	CASSSQGGQPQHF
TRBJ2-1	12	NA	TRBV11-2	NA	TGTGCCAGCAGCTTAGATAGGGGACACCCGTTCTTC	CASSLDRGHPFF